This T cell receptor beta chain was captured in a study of CD8 T cells in ankylosing spondylitis. Whole-study findings and limits: Matched ankylosing spondylitis synovial fluid reportedly showed significant enrichment of disease-linked clones. For ankylosing spondylitis blood, a TCR beta motif of about 8 highly homologous variants appeared characteristic.

The V gene's germline CDR1 is SGHRS and CDR2 YFSETQ. Deletions cut 4 bases from V and 4 bases from J, with 14 bases between. There are 14 residues in the CDR3. This clonotype was seen many times. No antigen is known for it. With molecular barcodes, quantitative 5'-RACE was used to make the TCR beta libraries. TCRdb ran MiXCR on the 5' RACE reads and lists one entry per CDR3 protein. The table lists roughly 440,000 distinct CDR3 sequences, 15% to 20% of them singletons. The receptor was derived from a male donor with ankylosing spondylitis. Sequencing was carried out using blood, either unsorted or a sorted T cell fraction (not recorded which). The chain carries TRBV5-1 and TRBJ1-1; TRBD1 is a possible D gene (6 bases). CDR3 in amino acids: CASSLSGGTTEAFF. The CDR3 DNA follows: TGCGCCAGCAGCCTGTCGGGGGGCACCACTGAAGCTTTCTTT.